Detailed here is one T cell receptor beta chain. As yet, its antigen is unknown. This sample was taken from a study of CD8 T cells in Susac syndrome. For the study at large: When their blood was taken, patients with Susac syndrome were therapy-naive, taking corticosteroids, or taking intravenous immunoglobulin alone.

Deletions cut 6 bases from V and 1 base from J, with 12 bases between. Per the germline V gene, CDR1 is MNHEY and CDR2 is SVGAGI. This CDR3 has 14 residues. An input of 0.5 to 1 ug of RNA was subjected to reverse transcription using random hexamers. TCRdb re-derived calls from the immunoSEQ multiplex PCR reads in MiXCR, one entry per CDR3 protein. Of about 240,000 distinct CDR3 sequences in the sample, about 96% were seen once. The authors sequenced TCR beta from blood CD8+ and CD4+ T cells. The TEMRA cells underwent FACS enrichment, while the CD8+ and CD4+ T cells underwent negative isolation. Overall study findings and caveats: Clonal expansion did not appear in Susac syndrome CD4+ T cell repertoires.

Sequencing was done on a sample of CD4+ T cells from PBMCs. The rearrangement uses TRBV6-5 and TRBJ2-5, with D perhaps TRBD2 (5 bases). This TCR came from a human donor with Susac syndrome. CDR3 region: CASSQPGLQETQYF. The CDR3 DNA reads as TGTGCCAGCAGCCAACCAGGACTCCAAGAGACCCAGTACTTC.